This record looks at one TCR beta chain sequence and its context. What it recognizes is unknown. This entry belongs to a study of T cells expressing NK-cell markers. On the study more broadly: Seven of the eight sequenced donors were HCMV-seropositive; one was seronegative. Whole-study findings and limits: Expanded clones of NKG2C+ T cells had an unclear HCMV specificity.

Making the TCR beta cDNA relied on 5'RACE template switching with UMIs. Reanalyzing the 5' RACE reads, TCRdb keeps one entry per CDR3 protein, without DNA. The record lists some 460,000 distinct CDR3 sequences, of which the ten most abundant hold more than 1.4%. CDR1 is SGHVS and CDR2 is FQNEAQ in the germline V gene. The CDR3 is 15 residues long. Sequenced material: blood T cells: a sorted CD56 or NKG2C T cell subset, CD4+ or CD8+ T cells, or bulk PBMC T cells (not recorded which). The chain combines TRBV7-8 with TRBJ1-3. This TCR was sampled from a woman aged 45-65 years in good health. CDR3 sequence: CASTQTRLSGNTIYF.